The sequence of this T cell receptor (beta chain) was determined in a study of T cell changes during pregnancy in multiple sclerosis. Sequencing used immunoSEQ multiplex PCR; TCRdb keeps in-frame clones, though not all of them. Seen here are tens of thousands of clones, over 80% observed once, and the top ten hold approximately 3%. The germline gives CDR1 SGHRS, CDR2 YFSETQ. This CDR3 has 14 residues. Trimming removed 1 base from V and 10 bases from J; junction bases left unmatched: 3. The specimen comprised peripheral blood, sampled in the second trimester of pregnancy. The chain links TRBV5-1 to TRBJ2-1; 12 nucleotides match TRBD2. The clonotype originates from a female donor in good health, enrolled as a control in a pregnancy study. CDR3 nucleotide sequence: TGCGCCAGCAGCTTGTCGCTAGCGGGAGGGGAGCAGTTCTTC. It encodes CASSLSLAGGEQFF.